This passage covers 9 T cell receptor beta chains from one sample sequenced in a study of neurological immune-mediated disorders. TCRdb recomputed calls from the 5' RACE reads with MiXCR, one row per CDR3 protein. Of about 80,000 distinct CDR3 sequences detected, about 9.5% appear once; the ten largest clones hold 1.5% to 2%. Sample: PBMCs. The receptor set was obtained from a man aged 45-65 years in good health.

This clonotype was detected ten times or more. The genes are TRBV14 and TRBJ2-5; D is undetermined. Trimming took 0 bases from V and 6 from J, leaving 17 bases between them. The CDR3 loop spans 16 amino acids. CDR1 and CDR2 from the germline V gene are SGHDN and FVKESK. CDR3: CASSQDSPRLVKTQYF. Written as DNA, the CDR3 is TGTGCCAGCAGCCAAGATAGCCCCCGCCTGGTAAAGACCCAGTACTTC.

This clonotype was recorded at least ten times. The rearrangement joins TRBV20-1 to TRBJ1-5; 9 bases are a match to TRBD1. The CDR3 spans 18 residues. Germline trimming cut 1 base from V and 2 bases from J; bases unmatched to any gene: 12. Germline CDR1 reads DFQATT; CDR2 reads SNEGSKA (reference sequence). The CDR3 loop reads CSARAGQGGLRGNQPQHF. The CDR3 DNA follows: TGCAGTGCTAGAGCGGGACAGGGAGGTTTAAGGGGCAATCAGCCCCAGCATTTT.

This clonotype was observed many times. The CDR3: CSVPTSGSSDEQYF. In DNA, the CDR3 is TGCAGCGTTCCGACTAGCGGGAGTAGCGACGAGCAGTACTTC. The chain links TRBV29-1 to TRBJ2-7, with 12 positions matching TRBD2. This CDR3 has 14 residues. CDR1 is SQVTM, CDR2 ANQGSEA, per germline. The V gene end was trimmed by 5 bases and the J gene end by 5 bases; junction bases not matched to a gene: 7.

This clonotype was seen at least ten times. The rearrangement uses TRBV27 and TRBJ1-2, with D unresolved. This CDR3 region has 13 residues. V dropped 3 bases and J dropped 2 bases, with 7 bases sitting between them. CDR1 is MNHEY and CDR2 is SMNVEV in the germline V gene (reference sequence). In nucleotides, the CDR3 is TGTGCCAGCAGTTTCAAGGGAAACTATGGCTACACCTTC. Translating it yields CASSFKGNYGYTF.

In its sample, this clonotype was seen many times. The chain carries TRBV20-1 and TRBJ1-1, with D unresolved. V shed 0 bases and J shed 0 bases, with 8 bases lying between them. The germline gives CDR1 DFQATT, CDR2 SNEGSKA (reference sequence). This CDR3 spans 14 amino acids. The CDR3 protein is CSARDQYMNTEAFF. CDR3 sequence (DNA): TGCAGTGCTAGAGATCAGTACATGAACACTGAAGCTTTCTTT.

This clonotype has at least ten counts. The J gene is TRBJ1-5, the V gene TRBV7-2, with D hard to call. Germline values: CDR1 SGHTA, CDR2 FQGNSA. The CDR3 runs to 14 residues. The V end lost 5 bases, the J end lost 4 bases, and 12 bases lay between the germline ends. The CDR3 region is CASSHREINQPQHF. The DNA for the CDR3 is TGTGCCAGCAGCCACCGGGAAATTAATCAGCCCCAGCATTTT.

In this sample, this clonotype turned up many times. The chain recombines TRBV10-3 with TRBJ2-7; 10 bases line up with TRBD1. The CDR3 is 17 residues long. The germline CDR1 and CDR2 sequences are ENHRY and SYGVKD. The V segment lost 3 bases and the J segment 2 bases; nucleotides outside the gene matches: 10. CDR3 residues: CAISENPGQGTTYEQYF. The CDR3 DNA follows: TGTGCCATCAGTGAAAATCCGGGACAGGGGACCACCTACGAGCAGTACTTC.

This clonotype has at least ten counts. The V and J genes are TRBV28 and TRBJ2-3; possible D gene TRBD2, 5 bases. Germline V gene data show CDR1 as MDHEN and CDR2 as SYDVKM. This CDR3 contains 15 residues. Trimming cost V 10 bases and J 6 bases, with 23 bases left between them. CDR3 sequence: CATHTAGLNTDTQYF. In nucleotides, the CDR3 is TGTGCCACCCACACCGCGGGCCTTAATACGGATACGCAGTATTTT.

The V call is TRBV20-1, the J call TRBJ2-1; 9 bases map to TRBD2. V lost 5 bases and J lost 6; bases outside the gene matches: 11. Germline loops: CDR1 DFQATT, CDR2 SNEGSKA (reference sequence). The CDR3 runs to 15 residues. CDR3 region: CSAPEASGVANEQFF. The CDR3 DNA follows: TGCAGTGCTCCGGAGGCTAGCGGGGTGGCCAATGAGCAGTTCTTC.